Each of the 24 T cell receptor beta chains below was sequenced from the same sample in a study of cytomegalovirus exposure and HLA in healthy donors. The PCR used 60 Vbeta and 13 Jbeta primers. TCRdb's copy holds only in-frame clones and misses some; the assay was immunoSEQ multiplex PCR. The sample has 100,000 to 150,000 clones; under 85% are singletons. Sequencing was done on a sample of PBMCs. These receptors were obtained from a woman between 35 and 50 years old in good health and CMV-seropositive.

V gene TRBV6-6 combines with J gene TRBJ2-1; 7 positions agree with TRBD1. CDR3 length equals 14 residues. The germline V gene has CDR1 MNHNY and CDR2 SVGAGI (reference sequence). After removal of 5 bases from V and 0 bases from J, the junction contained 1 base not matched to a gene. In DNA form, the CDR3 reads TGTGCCAGCAGTGGACAGGACTCCTACAATGAGCAGTTCTTC. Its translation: CASSGQDSYNEQFF.

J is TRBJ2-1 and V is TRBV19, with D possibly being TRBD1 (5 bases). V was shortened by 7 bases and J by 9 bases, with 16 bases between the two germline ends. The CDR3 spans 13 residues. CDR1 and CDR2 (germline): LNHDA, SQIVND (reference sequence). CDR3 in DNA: TGTGCCAGTAATAGCCAGGGCATTGGTGAGCAGTTCTTC. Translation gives CASNSQGIGEQFF.

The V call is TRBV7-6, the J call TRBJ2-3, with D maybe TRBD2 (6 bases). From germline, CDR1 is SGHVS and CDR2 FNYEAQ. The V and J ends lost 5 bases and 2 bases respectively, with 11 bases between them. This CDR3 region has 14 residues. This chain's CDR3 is CASSQGLPTDTQYF. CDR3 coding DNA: TGTGCCAGCAGCCAGGGACTTCCCACAGATACGCAGTATTTT.

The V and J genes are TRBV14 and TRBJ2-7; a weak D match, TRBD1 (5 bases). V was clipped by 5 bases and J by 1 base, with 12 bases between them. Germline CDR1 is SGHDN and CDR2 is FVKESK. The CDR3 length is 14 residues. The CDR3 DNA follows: TGTGCCAGCAGCTTCAGACAGTTATCCTACGAGCAGTACTTC. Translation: CASSFRQLSYEQYF.

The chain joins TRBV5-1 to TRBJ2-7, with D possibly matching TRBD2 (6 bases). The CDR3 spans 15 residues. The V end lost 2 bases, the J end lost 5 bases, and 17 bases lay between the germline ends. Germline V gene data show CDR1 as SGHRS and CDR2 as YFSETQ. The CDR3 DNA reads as TGCGCCAGCAGCTTATCGGGAGTTACGTCTAACGAGCAGTACTTC. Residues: CASSLSGVTSNEQYF.

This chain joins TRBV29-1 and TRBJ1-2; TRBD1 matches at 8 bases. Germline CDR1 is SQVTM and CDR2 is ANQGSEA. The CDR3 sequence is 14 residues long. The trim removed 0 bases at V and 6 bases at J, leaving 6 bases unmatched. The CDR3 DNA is TGCAGCGTTGAAGATCGGCGACAGGGGAATGGCTACACCTTC. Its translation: CSVEDRRQGNGYTF.

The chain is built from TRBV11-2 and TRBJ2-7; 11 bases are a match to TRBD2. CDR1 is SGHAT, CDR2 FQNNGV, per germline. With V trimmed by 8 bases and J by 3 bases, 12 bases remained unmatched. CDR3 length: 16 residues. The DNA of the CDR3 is TGTGCCAGCCGAGCACTTAGCGGGAGGGAGTACTACGAGCAGTACTTC. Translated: CASRALSGREYYEQYF. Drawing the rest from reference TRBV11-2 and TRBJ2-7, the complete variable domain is EAGVAQSPRYKIIEKRQSVAFWCNPISGHATLYWYQQILGQGPKLLIQFQNNGVVDDSQLPKDRFSAERLKGVDSTLKIQPAKLEDSAVYLCASRALSGREYYEQYFGPGTRLTVT.

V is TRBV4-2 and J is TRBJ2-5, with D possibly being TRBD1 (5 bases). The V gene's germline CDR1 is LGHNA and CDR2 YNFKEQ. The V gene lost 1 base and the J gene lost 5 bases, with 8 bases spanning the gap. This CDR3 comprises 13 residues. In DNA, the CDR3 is TGTGCCAGCAGCCAAGTGTCAGGGGAGACCCAGTACTTC. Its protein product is CASSQVSGETQYF.

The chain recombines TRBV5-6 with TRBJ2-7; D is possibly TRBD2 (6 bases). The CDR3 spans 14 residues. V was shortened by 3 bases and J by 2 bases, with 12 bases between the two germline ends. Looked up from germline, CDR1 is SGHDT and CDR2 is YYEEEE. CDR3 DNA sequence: TGTGCCAGCAGCTGGGGGACTGGGGCCTACGAGCAGTACTTC. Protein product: CASSWGTGAYEQYF.

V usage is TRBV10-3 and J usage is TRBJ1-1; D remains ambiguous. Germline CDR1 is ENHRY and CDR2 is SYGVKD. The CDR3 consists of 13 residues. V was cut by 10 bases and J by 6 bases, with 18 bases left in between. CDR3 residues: CATVALLGAEAFF. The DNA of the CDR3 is TGTGCCACTGTGGCCCTCTTGGGCGCTGAAGCTTTCTTT.

CDR3 coding DNA: TGCGCCAGCAGCCCGGGATCCGGCCCTGGCTACACCTTC. Translation: CASSPGSGPGYTF. J is TRBJ1-2 and V is TRBV5-1, with unresolved D. Trimming pared 4 bases from V and 7 bases from J, leaving 14 bases between. The CDR3 has 13 amino acids. Germline CDR1 reads SGHRS; CDR2 reads YFSETQ.

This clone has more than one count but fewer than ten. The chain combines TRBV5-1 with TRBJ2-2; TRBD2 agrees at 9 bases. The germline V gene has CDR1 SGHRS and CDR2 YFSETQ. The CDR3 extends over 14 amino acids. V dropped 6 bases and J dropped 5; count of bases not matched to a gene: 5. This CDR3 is CASMREGRTGELFF. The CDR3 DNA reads TGCGCCAGCATGCGGGAGGGCCGAACCGGGGAGCTGTTTTTT. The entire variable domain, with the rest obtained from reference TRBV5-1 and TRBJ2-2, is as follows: KAGVTQTPRYLIKTRGQQVTLSCSPISGHRSVSWYQQTPGQGLQFLFEYFSETQRNKGNFPGRFSGRQFSNSRSEMNVSTLELGDSALYLCASMREGRTGELFFGEGSRLTVL.

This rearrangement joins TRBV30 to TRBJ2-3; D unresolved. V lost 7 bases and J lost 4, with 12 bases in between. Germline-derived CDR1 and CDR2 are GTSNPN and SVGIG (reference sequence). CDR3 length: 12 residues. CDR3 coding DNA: TGTGCCTACCCGGAAAGCGCAGATACGCAGTATTTT. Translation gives CAYPESADTQYF.

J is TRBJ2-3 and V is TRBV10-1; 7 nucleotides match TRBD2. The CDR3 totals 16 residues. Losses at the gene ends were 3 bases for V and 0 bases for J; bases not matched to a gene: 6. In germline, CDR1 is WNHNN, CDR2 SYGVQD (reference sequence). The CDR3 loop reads CASSDLGGSSTDTQYF. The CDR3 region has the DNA TGCGCCAGCAGTGACTTAGGCGGGAGCAGCACAGATACGCAGTATTTT.

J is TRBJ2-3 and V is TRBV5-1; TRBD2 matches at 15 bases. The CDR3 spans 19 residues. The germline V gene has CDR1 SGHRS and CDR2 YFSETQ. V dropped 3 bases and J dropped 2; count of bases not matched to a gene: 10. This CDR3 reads CASSSGLAGGREATDTQYF. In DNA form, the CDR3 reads TGCGCCAGCAGCTCCGGACTAGCGGGAGGGAGGGAGGCCACAGATACGCAGTATTTT.

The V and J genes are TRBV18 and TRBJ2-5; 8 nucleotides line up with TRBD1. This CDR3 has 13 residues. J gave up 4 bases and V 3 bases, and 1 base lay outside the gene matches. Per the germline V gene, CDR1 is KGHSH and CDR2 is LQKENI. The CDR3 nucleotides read TGTGCCAGCTCACCCGACAGGGGAGAGACCCAGTACTTC. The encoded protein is CASSPDRGETQYF.

CDR3 sequence: CASSLAGSVSLYEQYF. For the CDR3, the DNA is TGTGCCAGCAGCTTAGCGGGTAGCGTTTCCCTCTACGAGCAGTACTTC. V usage is TRBV7-2 and J usage is TRBJ2-7, with D possibly TRBD2 on 5 matching bases. Germline V gene data show CDR1 as SGHTA and CDR2 as FQGNSA. The germline V and J ends were trimmed by 0 bases and 3 bases, with 15 bases remaining between them. CDR3 length: 16 amino acids.

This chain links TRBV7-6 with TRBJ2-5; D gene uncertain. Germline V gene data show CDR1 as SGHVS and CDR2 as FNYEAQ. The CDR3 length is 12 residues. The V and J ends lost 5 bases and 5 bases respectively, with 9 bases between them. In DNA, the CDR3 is TGTGCCAGCAGCCCATCACAGGAGACCCAGTACTTC. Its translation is CASSPSQETQYF.

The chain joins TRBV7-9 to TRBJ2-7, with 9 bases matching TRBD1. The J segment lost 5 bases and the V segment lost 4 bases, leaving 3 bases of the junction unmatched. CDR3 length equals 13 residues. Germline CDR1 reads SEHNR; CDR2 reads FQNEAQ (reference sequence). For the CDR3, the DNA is TGTGCCAGCAGCTGGACAGGGGACCACGAGCAGTACTTC. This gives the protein CASSWTGDHEQYF. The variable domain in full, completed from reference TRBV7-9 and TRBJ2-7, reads DTGVSQNPRHKITKRGQNVTFRCDPISEHNRLYWYRQTLGQGPEFLTYFQNEAQLEKSRLLSDRFSAERPKGSFSTLEIQRTEQGDSAMYLCASSWTGDHEQYFGPGTRLTVT.

For the CDR3, the DNA is TGTGCCAGCAGCTTGGCTTTGCGGGTAGCACTGGTTGAGCAGTTCTTC. Amino acids: CASSLALRVALVEQFF. The rearrangement joins TRBV5-6 to TRBJ2-1; TRBD2 might be the D (5 bases). V shed 0 bases and J shed 9 bases, with 19 bases lying between them. CDR3 length equals 16 residues. The germline V gene encodes CDR1 SGHDT and CDR2 YYEEEE.

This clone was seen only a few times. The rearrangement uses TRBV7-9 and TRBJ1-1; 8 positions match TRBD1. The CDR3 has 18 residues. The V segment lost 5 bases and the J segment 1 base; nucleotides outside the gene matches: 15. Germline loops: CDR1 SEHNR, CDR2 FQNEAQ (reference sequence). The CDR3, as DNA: TGTGCCAGCAGCCAGGGGGGCCCCAGGGGGCCTCGGAACACTGAAGCTTTCTTT. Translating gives CASSQGGPRGPRNTEAFF.

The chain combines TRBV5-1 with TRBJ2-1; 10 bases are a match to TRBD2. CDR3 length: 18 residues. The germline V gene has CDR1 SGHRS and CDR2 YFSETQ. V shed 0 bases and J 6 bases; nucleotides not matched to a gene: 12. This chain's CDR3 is CASSLGFLAGGGVNEQFF. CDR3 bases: TGCGCCAGCAGCTTGGGGTTTTTAGCGGGAGGTGGGGTCAATGAGCAGTTCTTC.

The CDR3 loop reads CASSLALGSAEQFF. For the CDR3, the DNA is TGTGCCAGCAGCTTAGCGCTGGGCTCAGCAGAGCAGTTCTTC. The chain is built from TRBV7-2 and TRBJ2-1; no firm D call. Germline V CDR1 and CDR2: SGHTA, FQGNSA. Trimming removed 0 bases from V and 10 bases from J, with 13 bases in between. The length of the CDR3 is 14 residues.

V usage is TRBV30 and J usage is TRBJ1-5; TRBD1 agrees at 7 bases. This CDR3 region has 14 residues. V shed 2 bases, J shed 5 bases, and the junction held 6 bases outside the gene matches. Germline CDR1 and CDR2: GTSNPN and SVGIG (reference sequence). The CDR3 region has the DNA TGTGCCTGGAGTATCACAGGGGCCTATCAGCCCCAGCATTTT. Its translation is CAWSITGAYQPQHF.